The next 21 T cell receptor beta chains were all read from a single sample in a study of beta chain features in type 1 diabetes. Investigators reverse transcribed all isolated RNA, so they sequenced expressed TCRB transcripts. Sequencing was performed with immunoSEQ multiplex PCR; in TCRdb, only in-frame clones are kept and a portion is missing. The sample shows 850,000 to 900,000 clones, around a sixth of them seen only once. What was sequenced was naive CD4+ T cells from blood. Every receptor here comes from a woman between 18 and 30 years old in good health.

This clone has a handful of counts. CDR3 loop: CASSDRGFLYNEQFF. The CDR3, as DNA: TGTGCCAGCAGTGATCGGGGATTCCTATACAATGAGCAGTTCTTC. The V gene is TRBV6-6, the J gene TRBJ2-1; weak D call: TRBD2 (5 bases). Trimming cost V 5 bases and J 4 bases, with 15 bases left between them. The germline CDR1 and CDR2 sequences are MNHNY and SVGAGI (reference sequence). The length of the CDR3 is 15 residues.

This clone was detected a few times. The chain carries TRBV29-1 and TRBJ1-2, with 7 bases fitting TRBD1. This CDR3 has 14 residues. Germline CDR1 is SQVTM and CDR2 is ANQGSEA. V was pared by 6 bases and J by 5 bases, with 12 bases of the junction left unmatched. Here the CDR3 reads CSVGATGAGYGYTF. CDR3 nucleotide sequence: TGCAGCGTCGGAGCTACAGGGGCCGGTTATGGCTACACCTTC.

The CDR3 DNA sequence: TGTGCCAGCCGTGGGTTGGCAGCCCGAGGCGAGACCCAGTACTTC. Protein sequence: CASRGLAARGETQYF. The chain recombines TRBV27 with TRBJ2-5; D remains ambiguous. The CDR3 is made up of 15 amino acids. The V end was cut by 8 bases, the J end by 5 bases, with 21 bases between. Germline values: CDR1 MNHEY, CDR2 SMNVEV (reference sequence).

The rearrangement joins TRBV15 to TRBJ2-2; 9 bases are a match to TRBD1. Germline trimming cut 5 bases from V and 7 bases from J; bases unmatched to any gene: 11. Germline CDR1 and CDR2: LNHNV and YYDKDF (reference sequence). This CDR3 is built from 16 residues. The CDR3 sequence is CATSGRTGVYGGELFF. The CDR3 nucleotides read TGTGCCACCAGCGGGAGGACAGGGGTTTATGGCGGGGAGCTGTTTTTT.

This chain links TRBV20-1 with TRBJ2-7; D may correspond to TRBD1 or TRBD2 (5 bases each). This CDR3 region has 11 residues. Germline V CDR1 and CDR2: DFQATT, SNEGSKA (reference sequence). The CDR3 loop is CRGDYSYEQYF. The CDR3 DNA reads as TGCAGGGGGGATTACTCCTACGAGCAGTACTTC.

The sample holds a few counts of this clone. This rearrangement joins TRBV14 to TRBJ2-7; perhaps TRBD1 as D (5 bases). The V gene lost 4 bases and the J gene lost 3 bases, with 7 bases spanning the gap. The germline gives CDR1 SGHDN, CDR2 FVKESK. The CDR3 length is 12 residues. CDR3 in amino acids: CASSLQGYEQYF. The CDR3, as DNA: TGTGCCAGCAGCCTCCAGGGCTACGAGCAGTACTTC.

The chain couples TRBV7-2 to TRBJ2-3; D is possibly TRBD1 (5 bases). With 10 bases removed from V and 0 bases from J, the gap between germline ends came to 11 bases. This CDR3 has 13 residues. The V gene's germline CDR1 is SGHTA and CDR2 FQGNSA. CDR3 sequence (DNA): TGTGCCACCTCAGGGCGGAGCACAGATACGCAGTATTTT. Residues: CATSGRSTDTQYF.

This clone was observed a handful of times. This chain connects TRBV21-1 to TRBJ1-1. TRBV21-1 is given as a pseudogene. The length of the CDR3 is 15 residues. DNA of the CDR3: TGTGCCAGCAGCCCTCGCGGCAGGCGGAACACTGAAGCTTTCTTT. Its translation is CASSPRGRRNTEAFF.

The chain couples TRBV5-1 to TRBJ2-5, with D possibly matching TRBD2 (5 bases). CDR3 size: 15 residues. Germline CDR1 reads SGHRS; CDR2 reads YFSETQ. V dropped 0 bases and J dropped 2 bases, with 11 bases sitting between them. The CDR3 loop reads CASSLASGGQETQYF. CDR3 in DNA: TGCGCCAGCAGCTTGGCCAGCGGTGGTCAAGAGACCCAGTACTTC. Looking up the rest from reference TRBV5-1 and TRBJ2-5 gives the full variable domain: KAGVTQTPRYLIKTRGQQVTLSCSPISGHRSVSWYQQTPGQGLQFLFEYFSETQRNKGNFPGRFSGRQFSNSRSEMNVSTLELGDSALYLCASSLASGGQETQYFGPGTRLLVL.

The V and J genes are TRBV6-5 and TRBJ2-7, with D perhaps TRBD1 or TRBD2 (5 bases each). Germline CDR1 reads MNHEY; CDR2 reads SVGAGI. Trimming pared 7 bases from V and 3 bases from J, leaving 10 bases between. The CDR3 length is 12 residues. The CDR3 protein is CASTGDRYEQYF. As DNA, the CDR3 is TGTGCCAGCACTGGGGACCGCTACGAGCAGTACTTC.

The chain employs TRBV15 and TRBJ2-7; perhaps D is TRBD1 or TRBD2 (5 bases each). CDR3 length: 18 residues. CDR1 LNHNV and CDR2 YYDKDF come from the germline V gene (reference sequence). The V end lost 0 bases, the J end lost 4 bases, and 22 bases lay between the germline ends. DNA of the CDR3: TGTGCCACCAGCAGAGATCTCAATACCGGGACGTCGAGTTACGAGCAGTACTTC. Its translation: CATSRDLNTGTSSYEQYF. The full variable domain, its missing parts supplied by reference TRBV15 and TRBJ2-7, is DAMVIQNPRYQVTQFGKPVTLSCSQTLNHNVMYWYQQKSSQAPKLLFHYYDKDFNNEADTPDNFQSRRPNTSFCFLDIRSPGLGDTAMYLCATSRDLNTGTSSYEQYFGPGTRLTVT.

This clone showed up just a few times. The genes are TRBV11-2 and TRBJ2-1; D perhaps matches TRBD2 (6 bases). V lost 1 base, J lost 5 bases, and 15 bases lay in between. This CDR3 is built from 16 residues. Germline lookup yields CDR1 SGHAT and CDR2 FQNNGV. The CDR3 protein is CASSLVSTRPNNEQFF. The CDR3 nucleotides read TGTGCCAGCAGCTTAGTGTCGACTAGGCCGAACAATGAGCAGTTCTTC.

A few counts support this clone. J is TRBJ2-7 and V is TRBV19; 10 bases line up with TRBD1. CDR1 and CDR2 from the germline V gene are LNHDA and SQIVND (reference sequence). This CDR3 has 15 residues. J was trimmed by 2 bases and V by 5 bases; bases with no gene match: 6. The CDR3 sequence: CASSVAGTGAYEQYF. The CDR3 bases are TGTGCCAGTAGTGTCGCCGGGACAGGGGCCTACGAGCAGTACTTC.

The table lists this clone with a few counts. The chain combines TRBV19 with TRBJ2-1, with 8 positions matching TRBD2. V lost 3 bases to trimming and J lost 9 bases; unmatched junction nucleotides: 7. Per the germline V gene, CDR1 is LNHDA and CDR2 is SQIVND (reference sequence). CDR3 length equals 14 residues. DNA of the CDR3: TGTGCCAGTAGTATGGGACTAGTCGGGGGTGAGCAGTTCTTC. Translated: CASSMGLVGGEQFF.

This clone was detected a few times. The rearrangement uses TRBV5-6 and TRBJ2-3, with D perhaps matching TRBD1 (6 bases). The germline V gene encodes CDR1 SGHDT and CDR2 YYEEEE. Trimming removed 1 base from V and 4 bases from J, with 25 bases in between. The CDR3 is made up of 19 amino acids. CDR3 residues: CASSLYMAAATGTSDTQYF. The CDR3 DNA reads TGTGCCAGCAGCTTGTATATGGCTGCGGCGACAGGTACCTCAGATACGCAGTATTTT.

The V gene is TRBV5-6, the J gene TRBJ2-5; D remains unclear. There are 13 residues in the CDR3. V shed 5 bases and J shed 2 bases, with 10 bases lying between them. CDR1 and CDR2 (germline): SGHDT, YYEEEE. This CDR3 reads CASRLALQETQYF. The CDR3 nucleotides are TGTGCCAGCAGGCTGGCGTTACAAGAGACCCAGTACTTC.

In this sample, this clone turned up a few times. This chain connects TRBV4-2 to TRBJ2-1, with a tentative D call TRBD2 (5 bases). Germline CDR1 reads LGHNA; CDR2 reads YNFKEQ. Trimming left V 4 bases short and J 6 bases short, with 16 bases between. The length of the CDR3 is 15 residues. Written as DNA, the CDR3 is TGTGCCAGCAGCCGAGATCTAGCCGGCGGCAATGAGCAGTTCTTC. Translation: CASSRDLAGGNEQFF.

The V and J genes are TRBV11-2 and TRBJ2-1; 11 nucleotides match TRBD2. The CDR3 has 15 residues. V trimming: 4 bases; J trimming: 2 bases; junction bases outside the gene matches: 1. Germline-derived CDR1 and CDR2 are SGHAT and FQNNGV. The CDR3 sequence is CASSSTSGTYNEQFF. The CDR3 bases are TGTGCCAGCAGCTCGACTAGCGGGACCTACAATGAGCAGTTCTTC.

The chain uses TRBV6-1 and TRBJ2-6, with no clear D. V lost 5 bases to trimming and J lost 5 bases, with 1 base between them. This CDR3 spans 11 amino acids. Germline V lookup: CDR1 MNHNS, CDR2 SASEGT. This chain's CDR3 is CASSRANVLTF. CDR3 bases: TGTGCCAGCAGTAGGGCCAACGTCCTGACTTTC.

A few counts support this clone. J is TRBJ2-5 and V is TRBV14; 7 bases are a match to TRBD1. The CDR3 length is 12 residues. The ends lost 1 base at V and 13 bases at J; junction bases unmatched: 6. Germline CDR1 and CDR2: SGHDN and FVKESK. The CDR3 is CASSQARGFRYF. The CDR3, as DNA: TGTGCCAGCAGCCAAGCCAGGGGGTTTCGGTACTTC.

This chain links TRBV9 with TRBJ1-1, with D hard to call. CDR1 and CDR2 from the germline V gene are SGDLS and YYNGEE. V shed 2 bases and J shed 5 bases, with 22 bases lying between them. The CDR3 consists of 17 residues. The CDR3, as DNA: TGTGCCAGCAGCGTCAGACCTATGGCGGGGTTTGGAACTGAAGCTTTCTTT. Amino acids: CASSVRPMAGFGTEAFF.